This TCR beta chain was sequenced in a study of cytomegalovirus exposure and HLA in healthy donors. Study conclusions and caveats: Most observed TCR sequences were rare, whereas some public TCRs were detected in many donors. The study flagged some 180 TCR beta chains as cytomegalovirus-associated.

Sequencing was performed with immunoSEQ multiplex PCR; in TCRdb, only in-frame clones are kept and a portion is missing. The sample lists under 200,000 clones, roughly 96% occurring once. Worth noting for this clone: The antigen remains undetermined.

Germline V gene sequence: CDR1 SNHLY, CDR2 FYNNEI. The CDR3 has 16 residues. The V segment lost 2 bases and the J segment 4 bases; nucleotides outside the gene matches: 6. Input material: PBMCs. The TCR was taken from a woman younger than 35 in good health and CMV-seronegative. The chain has TRBV2 and TRBJ2-2; 8 positions match TRBD2. The CDR3 sequence is CASSEWGAGGTGELFF. CDR3 sequence (DNA): TGTGCCAGCAGTGAATGGGGGGCGGGGGGCACCGGGGAGCTGTTTTTT.